This record looks at one TCR beta chain sequence and its context. Its antigen is not yet known. One base away there is no much larger clone; base qualities are not given. This entry belongs to a study of cytomegalovirus exposure and HLA in healthy donors (dated by TCRdb to 2017 to 2019). With respect to the entire study: An earlier analysis of approximately 640 of the donors reported 276 Gb of sequence data and 117 million unique TCR beta sequences from around 200 million T cells. About 300 gigabases of sequencing data and approximately 92 million unique TCR sequences made up an early release that covered about 640 HLA-typed donors. The genetic ancestry cluster associated with self-reported Caucasian donors included over 80% of the 350 to 500 genotyped donors. The study aimed to test whether signatures of past pathogen exposure could be identified by cataloging public T cell receptors. The study profiled the T cell repertoires of hundreds of subjects by immunosequencing and related them to cytomegalovirus serostatus. Along with the 666-subject first cohort, a separate validation cohort of over a hundred different subjects was used. To predict cytomegalovirus infection status, the study brought together high-throughput TCR immunosequencing, statistical association of individual TCRs with disease status, and machine learning. To study patterns of TCR occurrence, a later analysis re-analyzed previously published TCR beta repertoires from 700 or so donors and added high-resolution HLA genotyping. The later analysis used no new phenotypic data to find candidate immune exposures, relying instead on TCR beta sequences and their occurrence across donors. An earlier analysis of fewer than 700 of the donors applied high-throughput TCR beta sequencing to assess whether each TCR beta V gene segment acted as functional or pseudogenic. Donor age, sex, ethnicity and CMV serostatus were compiled alongside the repertoire data. In a later genetic analysis, genome-wide SNP genotypes for about 55% of the roughly 700 donors were used, and that subset was treated as a discovery cohort. Every repertoire in the discovery cohort had been generated on one and the same sequencing platform. Class I and class II HLA loci were covered by the typing at four-digit resolution. The number of donors typed differed by locus, with about 629-630 for A, B, C, DRB1 and DQB1, around 500 for DQA1, 600 to 610 for DPA1, and some 440 for DPB1. Because of strong linkage in the cohort, four to six DR-DQ haplotypes were treated as single units for association and clustering. Among roughly 370 genotyped donors of the cohort, an average of about 240,000 unique TCR beta nucleotide sequences were sequenced per donor, roughly 20% of them non-productive.

In total, about 650 healthy bone marrow donors made up the cohort. Cohort members were all nominally healthy when sampled, although unrecorded immune exposures were likely present. The donor tested CMV seropositive and was one of the 289 seropositive cohort members. Every donor gave a peripheral blood sample, and the peripheral blood mononuclear cells from that sample were used for TCR beta sequencing. The Qiagen DNeasy Blood Extraction Kit was used to extract genomic DNA from the blood cell samples. The CDR3 measures 14 amino acids from cysteine to phenylalanine. The read is trimmed to its CDR3 DNA, 42 bases read in frame from base 1. CDR1 MNHNS and CDR2 SASEGT were looked up in the germline V gene. Deletion took 0 bases off V and 1 base off J, with a span of 6 bases between the germline ends. What the research found in general, with its limitations: Several of the top co-occurrence clusters appeared to be linked to parvovirus B19, influenza, CMV and Epstein-Barr virus, according to a later analysis. HLA typing was unavailable for some donors at each locus, so association tests used only the typed subset. The earlier analysis of some 540 of the donors excluded about 16 rarely observed V segments, including chromosome 9 orphons, because counts were too low. Some IMGT-functional V segments, including TRBV6-2 and TRBV6-3, could not be told apart with the 87-base-pair reads, so those segments were excluded. Three of the identified cytomegalovirus-associated TCR beta chains were confirmed in vitro to be specific for cytomegalovirus antigens. In a later analysis, TCR association rates were found to vary across HLA loci, with the most associated TCRs seen for DRB1 alleles and the fewest for HLA-C alleles. A further reported finding was that TCR beta sequences accurately predicted the HLA-A and HLA-B alleles for most subjects in the first cohort. Strong co-occurrence of HLA alleles, especially DR and DQ, made assigning TCR associations to individual alleles difficult. Across donors, most TCR sequences were observed very rarely, whereas some public TCRs were present in many individuals. A total of fewer than 200 TCR beta chains were listed by the study as associated with cytomegalovirus. Correlated functional status among segregating V segments might reflect linkage disequilibrium, but an unknown experimental factor could not be ruled out. A cluster of highly shared sequence variants was judged likely to represent a technical artifact of the sequencing pipeline. Immune exposure information for the cohort was limited to CMV serostatus. In both the original and validation cohorts, the classifier was reported to diagnose cytomegalovirus status with high specificity and sensitivity. In this cohort, only TCR beta chains were sequenced, and detectable features were limited by the absence of alpha or paired-chain data. In a later genetic analysis, a missense DCLRE1C variant was associated with V-gene and J-gene trimming of TCR beta chains, and the association was replicated in an independent cohort. In a later analysis, HLA-associated TCR beta chains were found to be more clonally expanded and to have lower generation probabilities than equally common non-associated chains. According to a later analysis, most CMV-associated TCR beta chains appeared to be HLA-restricted, and the HLA associations seemed to be driven largely by CMV exposure. According to a later genetic analysis, donors in an Asian-associated ancestry cluster had fewer N-insertions in productive TCRs than the roughly 670-donor mean. A later analysis associated about 17,000 TCR beta sequences with specific HLA alleles at a false discovery rate of 0.05. Broadly in line with IMGT annotations, most TCR beta V segments showed up in productive rearrangements about 87% or about 30% of the time in an earlier analysis of approximately 640 of the donors. The presence/absence analyses assumed that sequencing depth was roughly uniform across donors, and that assumption may not be true. According to the authors, the approach could potentially be generalized to other disease states and immunological phenotypes.

The library was produced with the immunoSEQ multiplex PCR assay. For the multiplex PCR, a mixture combining 60 forward primers for TCR Vbeta segments and 13 reverse primers for TCR Jbeta segments was used. The CDR3 region of rearranged TCR beta genes was amplified from genomic DNA by a multiplex PCR assay. Amplified TCR beta libraries were sequenced as 87-base-pair reads on the Illumina HiSeq System. Concerning the study's data processing: Across the 640 or so repertoires, a later analysis counted roughly 77 million unique TCR beta chains, some 11 million of which were shared by at least two donors. A nearest-neighbor algorithm error-corrected the raw reads and collapsed the reads into unique sequences, merging closely related sequences to remove PCR and sequencing errors. To assign V, D and J gene segments, CDR3 sequences were aligned to IMGT reference sequences. For a sequence to be retained, at least a six-nucleotide match to both a V gene segment and a J gene segment was required. A rearrangement counted as productive if the CDR3 had no stop codons and remained in frame with V and J, and every other rearrangement counted as non-productive. Following IMGT convention, CDR3 was defined as the stretch from the second conserved V-encoded cysteine to the conserved J-encoded phenylalanine. The earlier analysis of 587 of the donors excluded sequences that lacked an unambiguous match to a single V gene segment. An earlier analysis of a few hundred of the donors called V segments functional above 56.7% productive rearrangements and segregating when the between-donor standard deviation exceeded 5%. A statistical classification framework was developed to diagnose cytomegalovirus status using the catalog of TCR beta chain sequences. In a later analysis, V and J genes were assigned by comparing TCR nucleotide sequences against IMGT/GENE-DB human TR gene sequences. The TCRdist pipeline was used in a later analysis to assign CDR3 sequences and most-parsimonious VDJ recombination scenarios. In a later analysis, each TCR beta chain was defined by its CDR3 amino acid sequence together with its V-gene family, and reads without a unique V-gene family were excluded. A later analysis removed several hundred highly shared, low-generation-probability nucleotide sequences to deal with suspected cross-contamination and a sequencing artifact. For each public chain, a later analysis derived a clonal expansion index from normalized ranks of inferred template counts within each repertoire. A later analysis computed generation probabilities with a VDJ recombination model fitted to out-of-frame rearrangements, and checked the results against IGoR. A later analysis scored TCR-TCR, TCR-HLA and TCR-CMV co-occurrence with hypergeometric tests, applying a repertoire-size bias correction to TCR pairs. A later analysis estimated false discovery rates by permuting HLA or CMV assignments 20 times. In a later analysis, co-occurring TCRs were grouped with DBSCAN, and TCRdist sequence similarity was added when clustering was performed within HLA-allele-positive subsets. For co-occurrence clustering, repertoires with fewer than 30,000 or more than 120,000 public chains were excluded, along with roughly five repertoires with anomalous nucleotide sharing. TCRdb mirrors the immuneACCESS table, restricted to in-frame sequences. Some clones are absent from its copies; in checked studies, under half trace to an unresolved V gene, and the reason for the others is unknown. The DNA was the basis for D and trimming; V, J and clone size are from that table. Counted in this sample were under 120,000 clones; approximately 80% of them appeared once. The ten largest clones represent roughly 4.9% of the sample.

This sequence was found in a female donor in good health and CMV-seropositive. This receptor chain uses TRBV6-1 and TRBJ1-1, with no reliable assignment of the D segment. The sequenced sample was PBMCs. The CDR3: CASSEASGNTEAFF. The nucleotide sequence reads as follows: TGTGCCAGCAGTGAAGCGAGCGGGAACACTGAAGCTTTCTTT.